This is a list of T cell receptor beta chains from one sample in a study of shared clonotypes between healthy human individuals. TCRdb's table, derived via immunoSEQ multiplex PCR, lists solely in-frame clones and lacks some. The sample has fewer than 850,000 clones, roughly 78% seen once. Sequencing used memory CD4+ T cells sorted from blood. All receptors derive from a woman in her thirties in good health. The CDR3 runs from the conserved cysteine through the conserved F or W. D genes are given only for firm matches. Clone size is not always given. Where it is, it says once, few, many or a class for expanded clones.

clone size	D gene	J gene	V gene	CDR3 length	CDR3 protein	CDR3 DNA
.	.	TRBJ2-7	TRBV5-4	14	CASSQVGPPYEQYF	TGTGCCAGCAGCCAGGTGGGCCCGCCTTACGAGCAGTACTTC
once	TRBD2	TRBJ2-1	TRBV19	15	CASSTTSGRRNEQFF	TGTGCCAGTAGTACCACTAGCGGGAGACGGAATGAGCAGTTCTTC
once	.	TRBJ2-5	TRBV5-1	11	CASGSEETQYF	TGCGCCAGCGGGAGCGAAGAGACCCAGTACTTC
.	TRBD2	TRBJ2-7	TRBV28	15	CASSFGGRRRYEQYF	TGTGCCAGCAGTTTCGGCGGGAGGCGCCGCTACGAGCAGTACTTC
.	TRBD2	TRBJ2-2	TRBV6-4	15	CASSRLAGAPGELFF	TGTGCCAGCAGTAGACTAGCGGGAGCCCCCGGGGAGCTGTTTTTT
few	.	TRBJ2-7	TRBV28	18	CASSLFRRDVFQLHEQYF	TGTGCCAGCAGTTTATTCAGAAGGGACGTTTTTCAATTGCACGAGCAGTACTTC
few	.	TRBJ1-5	TRBV28	15	CASSTNRRGRVPQHF	TGTGCCAGCAGTACGAACAGACGGGGGCGGGTGCCCCAGCATTTT
few	TRBD1	TRBJ1-5	TRBV2	15	CASSEFQGGYQPQHF	TGTGCCAGCAGTGAGTTTCAGGGGGGGTATCAGCCCCAGCATTTT
.	TRBD1	TRBJ1-5	TRBV28	14	CASSQTGGVQPQHF	TGTGCCAGCAGCCAGACAGGGGGTGTGCAGCCCCAGCATTTT
once	.	TRBJ2-5	TRBV27	13	CASSLSYQETQYF	TGTGCCAGCAGTTTGTCCTACCAAGAGACCCAGTACTTC
.	TRBD2	TRBJ2-1	TRBV11-2	11	CASSAGLVEFF	TGTGCCAGCAGCGCAGGACTAGTGGAGTTCTTC
.	.	TRBJ2-7	TRBV7-9	13	CASSLGQQYEQYF	TGTGCCAGCAGCTTAGGACAGCAATACGAGCAGTACTTC
.	.	TRBJ2-7	TRBV19	13	CASRAHDRYEQYF	TGTGCCAGTAGAGCCCACGATCGGTACGAGCAGTACTTC
.	.	TRBJ1-5	TRBV5-1	13	CASRGAPNQPQHF	TGCGCCAGCAGGGGGGCGCCGAATCAGCCCCAGCATTTT
once	.	TRBJ1-4	TRBV7-8	14	CASSLVETNEKLFF	TGTGCCAGCAGCTTAGTAGAAACTAATGAAAAACTGTTTTTT
few	TRBD1	TRBJ2-3	TRBV4-2	14	CASSQGQSTDTQYF	TGTGCCAGCAGCCAGGGACAGAGCACAGATACGCAGTATTTT
.	TRBD2	TRBJ2-1	TRBV18	15	CASSPGTSLYNEQFF	TGTGCCAGCTCACCCGGGACTAGCCTCTACAATGAGCAGTTCTTC
.	.	TRBJ1-5	TRBV27	15	CASSPGVSGNQPQHF	TGTGCCAGCAGTCCAGGGGTCTCCGGCAATCAGCCCCAGCATTTT
few	TRBD2	TRBJ2-4	TRBV2	17	CASGSRGGPLAKNIQYF	TGTGCCAGCGGATCGCGGGGGGGTCCCCTAGCCAAAAACATTCAGTACTTC
.	TRBD1	TRBJ1-1	TRBV18	15	CASSPRGGTDTEAFF	TGTGCCAGCTCACCCCGGGGCGGGACAGACACTGAAGCTTTCTTT
.	.	TRBJ2-3	TRBV19	16	CASSPRQRASTDTQYF	TGTGCCAGTAGTCCCAGGCAGAGGGCCAGCACAGATACGCAGTATTTT
.	TRBD1	TRBJ2-7	TRBV5-1	15	CASSLSGTGVNEQYF	TGCGCCAGCAGCTTATCCGGGACAGGGGTGAATGAGCAGTACTTC
few	TRBD1	TRBJ1-5	TRBV4-1	15	CASSQAGGPNQPQHF	TGCGCCAGCAGCCAAGCAGGGGGCCCCAATCAGCCCCAGCATTTT
.	.	TRBJ2-3	TRBV5-1	13	CASKEGSTDTQYF	TGCGCCAGCAAGGAGGGGTCCACAGATACGCAGTATTTT
.	.	TRBJ2-3	TRBV10-3	15	CAIAETDTSTDTQYF	TGTGCGATCGCGGAGACTGACACTAGCACAGATACGCAGTATTTT
.	.	TRBJ1-1	TRBV28	14	CASSPPGFRSEAFF	TGTGCCAGCAGTCCCCCCGGCTTTAGGAGTGAAGCTTTCTTT
.	TRBD1	TRBJ1-2	TRBV5-4	14	CASSQQGARYGYTF	TGTGCCAGCAGCCAACAGGGGGCGAGGTATGGCTACACCTTC
.	.	TRBJ2-2	TRBV5-6	14	CASSPGWVTGELFF	TGTGCCAGCAGCCCCGGATGGGTCACCGGGGAGCTGTTTTTT
.	.	TRBJ2-1	TRBV28	14	CASHRGTTHNEQFF	TGTGCCAGCCATCGCGGGACCACTCACAATGAGCAGTTCTTC
once	.	TRBJ1-1	TRBV5-8	16	CASSLGSTRPNTEAFF	TGTGCCAGCAGCTTGGGTTCCACCCGCCCGAACACTGAAGCTTTCTTT
.	.	TRBJ2-2	TRBV7-9	16	CASRLRTARNTGELFF	TGTGCCAGCAGACTCCGGACAGCCCGAAACACCGGGGAGCTGTTTTTT
few	TRBD1	TRBJ1-1	TRBV4-2	16	CASSQATGSGNTEAFF	TGTGCCAGCAGCCAAGCGACAGGGTCGGGGAACACTGAAGCTTTCTTT
.	.	TRBJ2-7	TRBV6-6	15	CASTDSGTRIYEQYF	TGTGCCAGCACAGACAGTGGTACAAGAATTTACGAGCAGTACTTC
.	.	TRBJ2-1	TRBV5-1	12	CASSLGINEQFF	TGCGCCAGCAGCTTGGGAATTAATGAGCAGTTCTTC
.	.	TRBJ1-3	TRBV7-6	13	CASSLGPVGHIYF	TGTGCCAGCAGCTTAGGCCCAGTCGGTCACATATATTTT
many	.	TRBJ2-1	TRBV5-1	15	CASSLDRVAYNEQFF	TGCGCCAGCAGCTTGGATCGTGTGGCGTACAATGAGCAGTTCTTC
.	.	TRBJ2-7	TRBV19	12	CASGGLYGEQYF	TGTGCCAGCGGGGGCCTCTACGGCGAGCAGTACTTC
.	.	TRBJ2-7	TRBV6-5	15	CASSLLGLATYEQYF	TGTGCCAGCAGTCTACTTGGTCTAGCGACCTACGAGCAGTACTTC
few	.	TRBJ1-6	TRBV30	15	CAWSVVEGRNSPLHF	TGTGCCTGGAGTGTGGTGGAGGGGAGAAATTCACCCCTCCACTTT
.	TRBD1	TRBJ1-1	TRBV5-1	15	CASSRGDRDNTEAFF	TGCGCCAGCAGCCGCGGGGACAGGGATAACACTGAAGCTTTCTTT
.	.	TRBJ1-1	TRBV4-1	15	CASSQAGLRGAEAFF	TGCGCCAGCAGCCAAGCTGGTCTCCGGGGTGCTGAAGCTTTCTTT
once	.	TRBJ2-3	TRBV5-1	11	CASSATETQYF	TGCGCCAGCAGCGCGACAGAAACGCAGTATTTT
once	TRBD1	TRBJ2-5	TRBV6-6	16	CASSYTETGFFETQYF	TGTGCCAGCAGTTACACCGAGACAGGGTTTTTCGAGACCCAGTACTTC
.	TRBD1	TRBJ1-3	TRBV5-6	16	CASSFQGGVSGNTIYF	TGTGCCAGCAGCTTCCAGGGGGGAGTCTCTGGAAACACCATATATTTT
.	.	TRBJ2-1	TRBV27	12	CASSHRRGEQFF	TGTGCCAGCAGTCACAGGAGGGGTGAGCAGTTCTTC
.	TRBD2	TRBJ2-1	TRBV28	17	CASRKTSGRISYNEQFF	TGTGCCAGCAGAAAGACTAGCGGGAGGATTTCCTACAATGAGCAGTTCTTC
.	.	TRBJ1-6	TRBV30	14	CAWGQGDGGSPLHF	TGTGCCTGGGGCCAAGGGGACGGGGGTTCACCCCTCCACTTT
.	TRBD2	TRBJ2-7	TRBV11-2	15	CASSFGPSGSYEQYF	TGTGCCAGCAGCTTCGGTCCTAGCGGGAGCTACGAGCAGTACTTC
.	TRBD2	TRBJ2-7	TRBV5-4	17	CASSQAVRAGTSYEQYF	TGTGCCAGCAGCCAAGCCGTGAGAGCGGGAACGTCCTACGAGCAGTACTTC
.	TRBD2	TRBJ2-5	TRBV5-4	16	CASSPGTSGSWETQYF	TGTGCCAGCAGCCCGGGGACTAGCGGGAGTTGGGAGACCCAGTACTTC
.	TRBD1	TRBJ2-7	TRBV28	14	CASSSRQGRSEQYF	TGTGCCAGCAGTTCACGACAGGGGAGGAGTGAGCAGTACTTC
.	.	TRBJ1-3	TRBV9	12	CASSVDENSIYF	TGTGCCAGCAGCGTAGATGAGAATAGCATATATTTT
.	TRBD1	TRBJ2-7	TRBV6-1	14	CASRAGTGSYEQYF	TGTGCCAGCAGGGCCGGGACAGGGAGCTACGAGCAGTACTTC
.	.	TRBJ2-7	TRBV9	15	CASSVGSGWPYEQYF	TGTGCCAGCAGCGTAGGCAGCGGGTGGCCCTACGAGCAGTACTTC
.	.	TRBJ2-5	TRBV28	13	CASRDQPQETQYF	TGTGCCAGCAGGGACCAGCCACAAGAGACCCAGTACTTC
.	.	TRBJ2-2	TRBV6-5	14	CASSRAGNTGELFF	TGTGCCAGCAGTAGGGCCGGGAACACCGGGGAGCTGTTTTTT
.	TRBD2	TRBJ2-3	TRBV9	17	CASSAREGGVFTDTQYF	TGTGCCAGCAGTGCCCGGGAGGGAGGAGTTTTCACAGATACGCAGTATTTT
.	TRBD2	TRBJ2-1	TRBV6-1	17	CASSESSAGAPYNEQFF	TGTGCCAGCAGTGAATCTTCGGCGGGAGCCCCCTACAATGAGCAGTTCTTC
.	.	TRBJ2-7	TRBV19	15	CASSIMGHYSYEQYF	TGTGCCAGTAGTATTATGGGACACTACTCCTACGAGCAGTACTTC
.	.	TRBJ1-5	TRBV28	18	CASSLSRGTGDSNQPQHF	TGTGCCAGCAGTTTATCCCGGGGGACGGGGGATAGCAATCAGCCCCAGCATTTT